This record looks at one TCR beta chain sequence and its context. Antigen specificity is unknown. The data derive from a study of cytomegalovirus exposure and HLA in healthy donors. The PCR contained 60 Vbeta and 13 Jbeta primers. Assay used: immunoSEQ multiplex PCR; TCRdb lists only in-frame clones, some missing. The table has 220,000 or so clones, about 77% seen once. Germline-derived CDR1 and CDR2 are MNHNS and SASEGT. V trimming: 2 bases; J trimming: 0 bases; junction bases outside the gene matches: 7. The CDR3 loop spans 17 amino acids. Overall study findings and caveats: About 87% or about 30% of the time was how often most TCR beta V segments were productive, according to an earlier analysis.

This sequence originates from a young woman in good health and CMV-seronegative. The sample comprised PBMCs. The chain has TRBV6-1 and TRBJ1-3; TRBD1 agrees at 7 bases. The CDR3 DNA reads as TGTGCCAGCAGTGAAAACGTCCGGACAGGCTCTGGAAACACCATATATTTT. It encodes CASSENVRTGSGNTIYF.